Below are 29 T cell receptor beta chains sequenced from a single sample in a study of Graves' ophthalmopathy and Graves' hyperthyroidism. The sequenced template was RNA, covering the TCR beta CDR3 region. Investigators did first-round RT-PCR with HTBI primers, then second-round multiplex PCR. TCRdb passed the multiplex PCR reads through MiXCR, listing each CDR3 protein once. The sample yields 400,000 to 450,000 distinct CDR3 sequences, roughly 21% seen once. Sequencing was carried out using peripheral blood. These receptor sequences come from a woman aged 18-29 years with stable Graves' hyperthyroidism.

The table lists this clonotype with many counts. The V gene is TRBV6-1, the J gene TRBJ1-5, with D perhaps TRBD1 (5 bases). V was trimmed by 8 bases and J by 7 bases, leaving 12 bases between them. The CDR3 totals 12 residues. Per germline, CDR1 MNHNS and CDR2 SASEGT. CDR3 protein: CASAGQSQPQHF. DNA of the CDR3: TGTGCCAGCGCAGGGCAAAGCCAGCCCCAGCATTTT.

This clonotype was seen just once. This chain uses TRBV6-1 with TRBJ1-5, with 8 nucleotides matching TRBD1. Germline V gene data show CDR1 as MNHNS and CDR2 as SASEGT. The CDR3 has 15 residues. V shed 7 bases and J 7 bases; nucleotides not matched to a gene: 12. CDR3 nucleotides: TGTGCCAGCACTGGCACCCGACAGGGGCAGCAGCCCCAGCATTTT. It yields the protein CASTGTRQGQQPQHF.

As to this clonotype: A much more abundant neighbour one base away suggests this may be a read error. Here the CDR3 DNA reads TGTGCCAGCCGGGTTGAGGGGGGCGGTCAGCCCCAGCATTTT. It codes for CASRVEGGGQPQHF. The chain recombines TRBV27 with TRBJ1-5; a possible D gene is TRBD1 (6 bases). The CDR3 is 14 amino acids. V lost 8 bases and J lost 6, with 17 bases in between. In germline, CDR1 is MNHEY, CDR2 SMNVEV (reference sequence).

The table lists this clonotype with many counts. The chain links TRBV30 to TRBJ2-4; D gene unclear. The V end lost 0 bases, the J end lost 7 bases, and 10 bases lay between the germline ends. Germline CDR1 is GTSNPN and CDR2 is SVGIG (reference sequence). The CDR3 sequence is 13 residues long. CDR3 sequence reads: CAWSVSNSNIQYF. CDR3 DNA: TGTGCCTGGAGTGTATCGAACAGTAACATTCAGTACTTC.

This clonotype was seen at least ten times. The CDR3 DNA is TGTGCCAGCAGCAGGGAAGGTCGAAACACCATATATTTT. This translates into CASSREGRNTIYF. The V and J genes are TRBV9 and TRBJ1-3; D call uncertain. Trimming took 4 bases from V and 5 from J, leaving 10 bases between them. The CDR3 length is 13 residues. Germline lookup yields CDR1 SGDLS and CDR2 YYNGEE.

This clonotype was observed at least ten times. Since a much larger clone is just one base distant, this may be a read error. The chain links TRBV2 to TRBJ2-5, with 11 bases aligning to TRBD1. Looked up from germline, CDR1 is SNHLY and CDR2 is FYNNEI. The CDR3 consists of 15 residues. The CDR3 bases are TGTGCCAGCAGTGGGACAGGGGGCTTCCAAGAGACCAAGTACTTC. It yields the protein CASSGTGGFQETKYF.

The rearrangement joins TRBV28 to TRBJ1-5; no clear D gene. Germline CDR1 and CDR2: MDHEN and SYDVKM. The CDR3 sequence is 13 residues long. The germline V and J ends were trimmed by 4 bases and 5 bases, with 9 bases remaining between them. Here the CDR3 reads CASSSPRYQPQHF. DNA for the CDR3: TGTGCCAGCAGTTCCCCACGGTATCAGCCCCAGCATTTT.

This clonotype has at least ten counts. V is TRBV30 and J is TRBJ1-5, with 7 bases matching TRBD1. The germline V gene has CDR1 GTSNPN and CDR2 SVGIG (reference sequence). Germline trimming cut 2 bases from V and 4 bases from J; bases unmatched to any gene: 5. The CDR3 is 14 residues long. CDR3 sequence: CAWSIRQGNQPQHF. The CDR3 DNA is TGTGCCTGGAGTATCAGACAGGGTAATCAGCCCCAGCATTTT.

DNA of the CDR3: TGTGCCTGGAGTCTCCAACAGGGGGCTGGAGCTTTCTTT. It encodes CAWSLQQGAGAFF. The gene calls are TRBV30 and TRBJ1-1, with 9 nucleotides matching TRBD1. With 2 bases clipped from V and 10 bases from J, the junction kept 8 bases outside the gene matches. The germline V gene has CDR1 GTSNPN and CDR2 SVGIG (reference sequence). The CDR3 is 13 amino acids.

The sample holds many counts of this clonotype. This chain joins TRBV6-2 or TRBV6-3 and TRBJ2-7; the D is unclear. There are 12 residues in the CDR3. V was trimmed by 5 bases and J by 2 bases, leaving 7 bases between them. Germline lookup yields CDR1 MNHEY and CDR2 SVGEGT. The CDR3, as DNA: TGTGCCAGCAGTCTCCTTACCTACGAGCAGTACTTC. Encoded protein: CASSLLTYEQYF.

The table lists this clonotype with many counts. CDR3 loop: CASSLGWTGNQPQHF. The CDR3 DNA follows: TGTGCCAGTAGCCTGGGCTGGACCGGCAATCAGCCCCAGCATTTT. The chain has TRBV19 and TRBJ1-5; D unresolved. CDR3 length equals 15 residues. The germline V gene has CDR1 LNHDA and CDR2 SQIVND (reference sequence). V lost 6 bases and J 2 bases, leaving 14 bases between the germline ends.

This chain connects TRBV12-3 or TRBV12-4 to TRBJ1-6; TRBD1 aligns across 9 bases. V lost 4 bases, J lost 9 bases, and 4 bases stayed unmatched. This CDR3 spans 14 amino acids. CDR3 residues: CASSSGQGTSPLHF. The CDR3 region has the DNA TGTGCCAGCAGTTCGGGACAGGGTACTTCACCCCTCCACTTT.

This clonotype has just a few counts. The chain has TRBV5-1 and TRBJ2-7; 7 nucleotides align to TRBD1. CDR3 size: 14 residues. Germline values: CDR1 SGHRS, CDR2 YFSETQ. Trimming at V came to 3 bases and at J to 2 bases, leaving 5 bases not matched to a gene. The chain's CDR3 is CASSSGQLTYEQYF. In nucleotides, the CDR3 is TGCGCCAGCAGCTCGGGACAGTTAACCTACGAGCAGTACTTC.

This clonotype was observed many times. This sequence joins TRBV6-4 and TRBJ1-3, with D tentatively TRBD1 (6 bases). V was pared by 6 bases and J by 0 bases, with 21 bases between. Germline V gives CDR1 MRHNA, CDR2 SNTAGT. CDR3 length: 18 amino acids. The CDR3 nucleotides read TGTGCCAGCAGCCGGGACATCGGAGGGTTTCTCTCTGGAAACACCATATATTTT. It translates to CASSRDIGGFLSGNTIYF.

In its sample, this clonotype was seen many times. CDR3 DNA: TGTGCCAGCAGTTCCTCGTCCGGGACCAGGTTGGCCGGGGAGCTGTTTTTT. This sequence encodes CASSSSSGTRLAGELFF. This chain connects TRBV12-3 or TRBV12-4 to TRBJ2-2; possibly TRBD1 or TRBD2 for D (5 bases each). Trimming removed 4 bases from V and 6 bases from J, with 21 bases in between. This CDR3 is 17 amino acids long.

Ten or more counts support this clonotype. The V and J genes are TRBV12-3 or TRBV12-4 and TRBJ1-2; D may be TRBD1 (5 bases). CDR3 size: 13 residues. Trimming stripped 3 bases from V and 2 bases from J, with 7 bases between. The CDR3 nucleotides are TGTGCCAGCAGTTTCCCAGGGAACTATGGCTACACCTTC. Amino acid sequence: CASSFPGNYGYTF.

The V call is TRBV6-5, the J call TRBJ1-2; a weak D match, TRBD1 (5 bases). CDR1 and CDR2 (germline): MNHEY, SVGAGI. The CDR3 covers 12 residues. Between the trimmed V and J ends, which lost 2 bases and 6 bases, there was a span of 7 bases. CDR3 nucleotide sequence: TGTGCCAGCAGTTACGGGGCAGATGGCTACACCTTC. This translates into CASSYGADGYTF.

This clonotype was detected many times. The chain employs TRBV20-1 and TRBJ1-2; D may be TRBD1 (5 bases). V lost 0 bases and J 2 bases, leaving 10 bases between the germline ends. Germline CDR1 reads DFQATT; CDR2 reads SNEGSKA (reference sequence). The CDR3 has 14 residues. Here the CDR3 DNA reads TGCAGTGCTAGAGATAGAAGGGACAACTATGGCTACACCTTC. This translates into CSARDRRDNYGYTF.

This clonotype came up many times. This sequence joins TRBV19 and TRBJ2-7; TRBD1 matches at 7 bases. This CDR3 contains 15 residues. Germline trimming cut 6 bases from V and 0 bases from J; bases unmatched to any gene: 8. Looked up from germline, CDR1 is LNHDA and CDR2 is SQIVND (reference sequence). CDR3 sequence reads: CASSPGTAPSYEQYF. CDR3 DNA: TGTGCCAGTAGCCCCGGGACAGCACCCTCCTACGAGCAGTACTTC. Complete variable domain (other parts from reference TRBV19 and TRBJ2-7): DGGITQSPKYLFRKEGQNVTLSCEQNLNHDAMYWYRQDPGQGLRLIYYSQIVNDFQKGDIAEGYSVSREKKESFPLTVTSAQKNPTAFYLCASSPGTAPSYEQYFGPGTRLTVT.

This clonotype came up a few times. The rearrangement joins TRBV6-5 to TRBJ2-7, with D hard to call. The CDR3 spans 15 residues. With 3 bases removed from V and 2 bases from J, the gap between germline ends came to 14 bases. From germline, CDR1 is MNHEY and CDR2 SVGAGI. The CDR3 spells CASSYGRGWAYEQYF. CDR3 nucleotide sequence: TGTGCCAGCAGTTATGGACGCGGATGGGCCTACGAGCAGTACTTC.

This clonotype was recorded many times. The CDR3 nucleotides are TGTGCCAGCAGCTTAGATTTAGGGTCCGGGGCCAACGTCCTGACTTTC. Its translation is CASSLDLGSGANVLTF. The chain has TRBV11-1 and TRBJ2-6; D remains unclear. Germline V CDR1 and CDR2: SGHAT, FQDESV (reference sequence). The germline V and J ends were trimmed by 1 base and 4 bases, with 11 bases remaining between them. CDR3 length: 16 residues.

This clonotype was counted many times. The chain links TRBV29-1 to TRBJ1-2; D unresolved. V lost 2 bases to trimming and J lost 4 bases, with 5 bases between them. This CDR3 spans 11 amino acids. Germline values: CDR1 SQVTM, CDR2 ANQGSEA. This CDR3 is CSVEKSYGYTF. The CDR3 DNA follows: TGCAGCGTTGAAAAGTCCTATGGCTACACCTTC.

This clonotype was counted many times. The chain links TRBV18 to TRBJ1-5, with 9 bases that match TRBD1. The CDR3 runs 17 residues. Germline V lookup: CDR1 KGHSH, CDR2 LQKENI. V gave up 4 bases and J gave up 5 bases; unmatched junction bases: 12. The DNA of the CDR3 is TGTGCCAGCTCACTAACACGGACAGGGGTTTACCATCAGCCCCAGCATTTT. It encodes CASSLTRTGVYHQPQHF.

The rearrangement joins TRBV7-8 to TRBJ2-7, with a weak D call TRBD2 (6 bases). Germline V lookup: CDR1 SGHVS, CDR2 FQNEAQ. Trimming removed 1 base from V and 4 bases from J, with 14 bases in between. The CDR3 covers 15 residues. The CDR3 protein is CASSLDARDLYEQYF. As DNA, the CDR3 is TGTGCCAGCAGCTTAGACGCGCGGGACCTTTACGAGCAGTACTTC.

This clonotype was observed many times. This chain connects TRBV2 to TRBJ2-7; TRBD1 matches at 7 bases. Germline CDR1 is SNHLY and CDR2 is FYNNEI. J lost 6 bases, V lost 4 bases, and 6 bases had no gene match. The length of the CDR3 is 13 residues. The CDR3 DNA reads as TGTGCCAGCAGTGTCACCACAGGGGTCGAGCAGTACTTC. Its translation: CASSVTTGVEQYF.

This clonotype has at least ten counts. V usage is TRBV12-3 or TRBV12-4 and J usage is TRBJ2-5; tentative D call: TRBD2 (5 bases). With 3 bases removed from V and 5 bases from J, the gap between germline ends came to 13 bases. The CDR3 runs to 14 residues. In nucleotides, the CDR3 is TGTGCCAGCAGTTTTTCCGGGGTAGAGGAGACCCAGTACTTC. It specifies CASSFSGVEETQYF.

This clonotype has just a few counts. The chain couples TRBV28 to TRBJ1-1; TRBD1 is a possible D gene (5 bases). The CDR3 length is 13 residues. The ends were cut back, 7 bases at V and 8 bases at J, with 17 bases in the middle. Germline CDR1 and CDR2: MDHEN and SYDVKM. CDR3: CASIPRDGREAFF. The CDR3, as DNA: TGTGCCAGCATCCCCAGGGACGGAAGAGAAGCTTTCTTT. The whole variable domain, remainder taken from reference TRBV28 and TRBJ1-1, is DVKVTQSSRYLVKRTGEKVFLECVQDMDHENMFWYRQDPGLGLRLIYFSYDVKMKEKGDIPEGYSVSREKKERFSLILESASTNQTSMYLCASIPRDGREAFFGQGTRLTVV.

In its sample, this clonotype was seen a few times. J is TRBJ2-3 and V is TRBV7-2, with 11 bases lining up with TRBD2. CDR3 length equals 14 residues. Germline assignment: CDR1 SGHTA and CDR2 FQGNSA. The V gene end was trimmed by 5 bases and the J gene end by 6 bases; junction bases not matched to a gene: 4. CDR3 in DNA: TGTGCCAGCAGCACGACTAGCGGGATCGATACGCAGTATTTT. This codes for CASSTTSGIDTQYF.

This clonotype has just a few counts. V and J are TRBV4-1 and TRBJ1-5; D ambiguous. The length of the CDR3 is 14 residues. V lost 1 base to trimming and J lost 8 bases, with 12 bases between them. Germline CDR1 reads MGHRA; CDR2 reads YSYEKL. The CDR3 coding sequence is TGCGCCAGCAGCCAAGCTATCGGTATGGAGCCCCAGCATTTT. Translating it yields CASSQAIGMEPQHF.